These 10 T cell receptor beta chains were sequenced from one sample in a study of T-cell reconstitution after alpha-beta-depleted transplantation in children. The library targeted TCRbeta and was prepared with unique molecular identifiers. TCRdb recomputed calls from the PCR reads with MiXCR, one row per CDR3 protein. The sample contains 280,000 or so distinct CDR3 sequences, 11% of which appear only once. This specimen consisted of peripheral blood, obtained 180 days after TCRalphabeta/CD19-depleted stem cell transplant. The receptors were sampled from a male patient aged 2 to 9 who had a stem cell transplant for chronic granulomatous disease, so the T cells may come from the graft donor.

This clonotype came up many times. The chain is built from TRBV7-2 and TRBJ2-7; a possible D gene is TRBD2 (6 bases). Per the germline V gene, CDR1 is SGHTA and CDR2 is FQGNSA. The germline V and J ends were trimmed by 1 base and 1 base, with 11 bases remaining between them. The CDR3 spans 15 residues. The CDR3 sequence is CASSLGFRGSYEQYF. DNA of the CDR3: TGTGCCAGCAGCTTAGGGTTTCGGGGGTCCTACGAGCAGTACTTC. The entire variable domain, with the rest obtained from reference TRBV7-2 and TRBJ2-7, is as follows: GAGVSQSPSNKVTEKGKDVELRCDPISGHTALYWYRQSLGQGLEFLIYFQGNSAPDKSGLPSDRFSAERTGGSVSTLTIQRTQQEDSAVYLCASSLGFRGSYEQYFGPGTRLTVT.

This clonotype was detected many times. The chain links TRBV20-1 to TRBJ2-2; no clear D gene. CDR1 DFQATT and CDR2 SNEGSKA come from the germline V gene (reference sequence). Trimming pared 3 bases from V and 6 bases from J, leaving 8 bases between. The CDR3 runs to 12 residues. CDR3 sequence (DNA): TGCAGTGCTAGGGACCTCCCCGGGGAGCTGTTTTTT. Encoded protein: CSARDLPGELFF.

Details on this clonotype: At one of its ends the junction is not consistent with the germline gene, which may arise from a read error. The V gene is TRBV7-2, the J gene TRBJ2-1; D is unresolved. The CDR3 length is 12 residues. CDR1 is SGHTA, CDR2 FQGNSA, per germline. CDR3 loop: CASSLVGNEQIF. In nucleotides, the CDR3 is TGTGCCAGCAGCTTAGTGGGCAATGAGCAGATCTTC.

As concerns this clonotype: The CDR3 does not end in the conserved phenylalanine or tryptophan, so this is likely a read error. J is TRBJ1-1 and V is TRBV12-3 or TRBV12-4, with TRBD1 matching over 7 bases. The trim removed 6 bases at V and 0 bases at J, leaving 7 bases unmatched. The length of the CDR3 is 15 residues. The CDR3 DNA follows: TGTGCCAGCAGACCCTGGGGACAGATGAACACTGAAGCTTTCCTT. The encoded protein is CASRPWGQMNTEAFL.

There are many counts of this clonotype. The V gene is TRBV6-2 or TRBV6-3, the J gene TRBJ2-7; D assignment may be TRBD1 or TRBD2 (5 bases each). The CDR3 runs to 15 residues. Trimming shortened V by 6 bases and J by 7 bases, and 22 bases separated the two germline ends. Germline V gives CDR1 MNHEY, CDR2 SVGEGT. The CDR3 nucleotides read TGTGCCAGCAGCCCTCTGAGGGGCCTATTGTGGGAGCAGTACTTC. Encoded protein: CASSPLRGLLWEQYF.

Ten or more counts support this clonotype. This chain connects TRBV5-1 to TRBJ2-5; D not certain. Trimming cost V 3 bases and J 5 bases, with 5 bases left between them. Germline values: CDR1 SGHRS, CDR2 YFSETQ. CDR3 length: 11 amino acids. The CDR3 bases are TGCGCCAGCAGCTGGTCGGAGACCCAGTACTTC. This gives the protein CASSWSETQYF.

The CDR3 DNA sequence: TGCAGTGCAAGATTCGGGACAGGTCCCTACGAGCAGTACTTC. Translation: CSARFGTGPYEQYF. This rearrangement joins TRBV20-1 to TRBJ2-7; 8 bases match TRBD1. V was pared by 6 bases and J by 2 bases, with 9 bases of the junction left unmatched. The CDR3 runs 14 residues. In germline, CDR1 is DFQATT, CDR2 SNEGSKA (reference sequence).

The genes are TRBV2 and TRBJ2-2; 11 bases fit TRBD2. The J segment lost 3 bases and the V segment lost 4 bases, leaving 4 bases of the junction unmatched. Germline lookup yields CDR1 SNHLY and CDR2 FYNNEI. The CDR3 contains 16 residues. CDR3 region: CASSAKLAGDTGELFF. The DNA for the CDR3 is TGTGCCAGCAGTGCTAAACTAGCGGGAGACACCGGGGAGCTGTTTTTT.

In this sample, this clonotype turned up many times. The chain uses TRBV6-1 and TRBJ2-7; D gene ambiguous. The CDR3 extends over 11 amino acids. V dropped 4 bases and J dropped 3 bases, with 4 bases sitting between them. Germline V gene data show CDR1 as MNHNS and CDR2 as SASEGT. The DNA of the CDR3 is TGTGCCAGCAGTGTGATCTACGAGCAGTACTTC. Its translation is CASSVIYEQYF.

The V call is TRBV15, the J call TRBJ2-7; no firm D call. Trimming stripped 0 bases from V and 3 bases from J, with 15 bases between. This CDR3 is built from 16 residues. Germline values: CDR1 LNHNV, CDR2 YYDKDF (reference sequence). CDR3 DNA sequence: TGTGCCACCAGCAGAGACGGTCGCGGTTCCGACTACGAGCAGTACTTC. Amino acid sequence: CATSRDGRGSDYEQYF. The full variable domain, in which reference TRBV15 and TRBJ2-7 provide the parts outside the CDR3, is DAMVIQNPRYQVTQFGKPVTLSCSQTLNHNVMYWYQQKSSQAPKLLFHYYDKDFNNEADTPDNFQSRRPNTSFCFLDIRSPGLGDTAMYLCATSRDGRGSDYEQYFGPGTRLTVT.